Included here is one T cell receptor (beta chain) sequence, with context. What antigen it recognizes has not been identified. It has no much larger one-base neighbor in the sample; base qualities were not kept. Additional sequencing covered unstimulated subsets from a few donor pairs, namely CD8+ effector memory, CD4+ naive, CD8+ TEMRA, CD4+ memory and CD8+ naive. TCRbeta CDR3 sequencing was performed on sorted unstimulated T cells and on proliferating T cells recovered from mixed lymphocyte reactions. Fresh whole blood from nine to eleven HLA-typed healthy donors was used to isolate PBMCs. This specimen comes from a study of siplizumab effects on memory and regulatory T cells (dated by TCRdb to about 2019). In terms of the full investigation: The study looked at the effect of siplizumab, an anti-CD2 antibody, on alloreactive T-cell subsets in allogeneic mixed lymphocyte reactions made from human PBMCs. General conclusions and limits of the study: Of the alloreactive CD4+ clones that could be mapped, the Treg-derived share averaged about 63% with siplizumab compared with under 30% in control reactions. Unstimulated naive T cells appeared to be more diverse than memory T cells, and naive cells seemed to make a substantial contribution to the alloresponse. Roughly 75-95% of proliferating CD4+ or CD8+ clones could not be assigned a naive or memory phenotype. The cumulative frequency of alloreactive sequences that could be traced back to unstimulated CD4+ memory T cells was significantly reduced by siplizumab. Because sequences at frequencies below about 10^-5 were poorly captured, only a minor fraction of alloreactive clones could be mapped back to unstimulated subsets. Whether proliferating Tregs from siplizumab cultures actually had suppressive function was not functionally confirmed.

V has 1 base trimmed and J has 10 bases trimmed; junction bases matching no gene number 12. Sequences SEHNR (CDR1) and FQNEAQ (CDR2) are obtained from the germline V gene (reference sequence). The CDR3, from cysteine to phenylalanine, totals 15 residues. The kept DNA is CDR3 alone, 45 bases in frame from the first base. The protocol used for the library was the immunoSEQ multiplex PCR assay. The deep sequencing platform assayed about 10^5 TCR templates per sample. Genomic DNA extracted from sorted T cells was the material used for TCRbeta CDR3 sequencing. In the original analysis: The R programming language was used for the clonal analysis of the TCRbeta CDR3 data. Unstimulated samples were compared with post-reaction CFSE-low samples to define alloreactive CD4+ and CD8+ clones. Regulatory or non-regulatory origin of alloreactive CD4+ clones was assigned by matching sequences to the sorted unstimulated Treg and non-Treg repertoires. TCRdb obtained this table from immuneACCESS and retained in-frame rearrangements with V and J assigned. These tables miss some clones; where compared with another copy, unresolved V genes account for less than half of the shortfall, and the remainder is unexplained. V and J calls and clone size follow that table, whereas D and trimming were derived from the DNA. Present in this sample are approximately 60,000 clones, 65% to 80% of which were seen just once. 0.42% of the sample belongs to the ten largest clones.

This chain joins TRBV7-9 to TRBJ1-2; 7 central nucleotides agree with TRBD1. The sequence derives from a human donor in good health. Material for sequencing was memory CD4+ T cells sorted from blood. Sample cell subset or site, as interpreted from the label and publication: unstimulated CD4+ memory T cells. The CDR3 in this case is CASSLEGTVRFDYTF. The bases read TGTGCCAGCAGCTTAGAGGGGACAGTACGTTTTGACTACACCTTC.